The 5 T cell receptor beta chains given below trace back to one sample, sequenced in a study of blood T cells in healthy people across ages. Combining a sample-barcoded 5' primer with a J-beta primer mix, a second PCR ran for roughly 6 to 12 cycles. Each CDR3 protein is one row after TCRdb ran MiXCR on the 5' RACE reads. The data hold around 1,000,000 distinct CDR3 sequences, with approximately 26% observed a single time. The sample also formed part of further work on T cells of mothers and their children.

The sample comprised blood. The receptors were gathered from a girl aged 2-10 years in good health.

The V and J genes are TRBV3-1 and TRBJ2-4; D possibly uses TRBD1 or TRBD2 (6 bases each). V was shortened by 1 base and J by 3 bases, with 10 bases between the two germline ends. CDR3 length equals 15 residues. Germline-derived CDR1 and CDR2 are LGHDT and YNNKEL (reference sequence). The CDR3 region is CASSQGGDIKNIQYF. Written as DNA, the CDR3 is TGTGCCAGCAGCCAAGGGGGGGACATCAAAAACATTCAGTACTTC.

This clonotype was seen only a few times. CDR3 sequence: CSVGAPNEKLFF. CDR3 nucleotide sequence: TGCAGCGTTGGTGCACCTAATGAAAAACTGTTTTTT. The chain uses TRBV29-1 and TRBJ1-4; no clear D gene. Germline lookup yields CDR1 SQVTM and CDR2 ANQGSEA. The CDR3 covers 12 residues. V was cut by 4 bases and J by 3 bases, with 6 bases left in between.

The chain joins TRBV20-1 to TRBJ2-1; 8 bases line up with TRBD2. This CDR3 is 13 amino acids long. Germline CDR1 and CDR2: DFQATT and SNEGSKA (reference sequence). J lost 9 bases, V lost 6 bases, and 10 bases had no gene match. Here the CDR3 DNA reads TGCAGTGCGAGGGGACTAGACTTTAGTGAGCAGTTCTTC. Protein: CSARGLDFSEQFF.

This clonotype was counted only a few times. The chain recombines TRBV25-1 with TRBJ1-4; no firm D call. V was pared by 5 bases and J by 5 bases, with 12 bases between. This CDR3 is 14 amino acids long. CDR1 is MGHDK, CDR2 SYGVNS, per germline. The CDR3 reads CASSPIPGNEKLFF. The CDR3 DNA follows: TGTGCCAGCAGTCCCATCCCCGGGAATGAAAAACTGTTTTTT.

The chain combines TRBV20-1 with TRBJ2-5, with 12 bases matching TRBD2. The assigned J gene may be wrong: the sequence end matches TRBJ2-7 better. Looked up from germline, CDR1 is DFQATT and CDR2 is SNEGSKA (reference sequence). This CDR3 spans 14 amino acids. The CDR3 loop reads CSATRLAGDYEQYF. The DNA for the CDR3 is TGCAGTGCCACAAGACTAGCGGGGGACTACGAGCAGTACTTC.